Below, 27 T cell receptor beta chains from the same sample are listed, as sequenced in a study of T cell repertoires in cytomegalovirus infection. TCRdb fed the reads into MiXCR, producing one record per CDR3 protein. The table records roughly 500,000 distinct CDR3 sequences, under 45% of them present only once. What these receptors recognize is not known. The source was cultured PBMCs, collected from culture after CMV antigen stimulation. Every receptor here comes from a human donor in good health (CMV status not recorded). Some clones in this sample may be carry-over from other donors' samples.

The chain carries TRBV3-1 and TRBJ2-5; D not certain. Trimming took 3 bases from V and 4 from J, leaving 3 bases between them. The CDR3 is 11 amino acids. Germline CDR1 reads LGHDT; CDR2 reads YNNKEL (reference sequence). Here the CDR3 reads CASSHTETQYF. The CDR3 nucleotides read TGTGCCAGCAGCCATACAGAGACCCAGTACTTC.

The chain is built from TRBV5-6 and TRBJ2-3; D not resolved. This CDR3 has 14 residues. Per germline, CDR1 SGHDT and CDR2 YYEEEE. V gave up 1 base and J gave up 10 bases, with 16 bases separating them. This CDR3 is CASSLQASNGAQYF. CDR3 in DNA: TGTGCCAGCAGCTTGCAGGCTTCAAATGGGGCGCAGTATTTT.

This clonotype came up a few times. The chain is built from TRBV7-9 and TRBJ1-6; 10 nucleotides line up with TRBD1. CDR3 size: 14 residues. The germline CDR1 and CDR2 sequences are SEHNR and FQNEAQ (reference sequence). The ends lost 8 bases at V and 7 bases at J; junction bases unmatched: 5. CDR3 sequence: CASRKDRGNSPLHF. CDR3 sequence (DNA): TGTGCCAGCCGTAAGGACAGGGGGAATTCACCCCTCCACTTT. Together with reference TRBV7-9 and TRBJ1-6, the CDR3 gives the full variable domain: DTGVSQNPRHKITKRGQNVTFRCDPISEHNRLYWYRQTLGQGPEFLTYFQNEAQLEKSRLLSDRFSAERPKGSFSTLEIQRTEQGDSAMYLCASRKDRGNSPLHFGNGTRLTVT.

The V call is TRBV7-8, the J call TRBJ2-1, with TRBD2 matching over 7 bases. The CDR3 spans 14 residues. The V gene's germline CDR1 is SGHVS and CDR2 FQNEAQ. The ends lost 8 bases at V and 8 bases at J; junction bases unmatched: 12. The CDR3 reads CASRIGGSGDEQFF. CDR3 DNA: TGTGCCAGCCGGATCGGGGGGAGCGGCGATGAGCAGTTCTTC.

The rearrangement joins TRBV5-1 to TRBJ1-2; D possibly corresponds to TRBD1 (5 bases). CDR1 is SGHRS, CDR2 YFSETQ, per germline. CDR3 length: 12 residues. The V end was cut by 1 base, the J end by 6 bases, with 7 bases between. The CDR3 DNA follows: TGCGCCAGCAGCTTGAGGGGTAATGGCTACACCTTC. It encodes CASSLRGNGYTF.

The rearrangement links TRBV10-3 to TRBJ2-1; D not resolved. The germline V gene has CDR1 ENHRY and CDR2 SYGVKD. Deletions cut 4 bases from V and 5 bases from J, with 12 bases between. The CDR3 extends over 14 amino acids. This CDR3 is CAISVDGENNEQFF. CDR3 in DNA: TGTGCCATCAGTGTGGACGGAGAGAACAATGAGCAGTTCTTC.

The sample holds one count of this clonotype. V usage is TRBV12-3 or TRBV12-4 and J usage is TRBJ1-1, with D unclear. The CDR3 loop spans 14 amino acids. Trimming left V 6 bases short and J 11 bases short, with 22 bases between. The CDR3 region is CASRDPKAAIHAFF. CDR3 coding DNA: TGTGCCAGCAGGGACCCGAAAGCGGCGATACACGCTTTCTTT.

The chain employs TRBV10-3 and TRBJ1-5; D remains ambiguous. The CDR3 is 14 residues long. Germline lookup yields CDR1 ENHRY and CDR2 SYGVKD. V shed 10 bases and J shed 0 bases, with 13 bases lying between them. CDR3 loop: CATRPAASNQPQHF. CDR3 bases: TGTGCCACAAGACCGGCCGCTAGCAATCAGCCCCAGCATTTT.

V and J are TRBV5-4 and TRBJ2-3; the D is unclear. The CDR3 length is 12 residues. V was cut by 5 bases and J by 2 bases, with 6 bases left in between. Germline CDR1 SGHNT, CDR2 YYREEE (reference sequence). CDR3 residues: CASRGYTDTQYF. The DNA for the CDR3 is TGTGCCAGCAGGGGCTACACAGATACGCAGTATTTT.

The DNA of the CDR3 is TGCAGTGCTAGATCTGGACAGGGCCACGAGCAGTACTTC. Protein: CSARSGQGHEQYF. The chain couples TRBV20-1 to TRBJ2-7; 8 bases match TRBD1. The CDR3 sequence is 13 residues long. Germline V gene data show CDR1 as DFQATT and CDR2 as SNEGSKA (reference sequence). V lost 2 bases and J lost 5; bases outside the gene matches: 5.

There are a few counts of this clonotype. The chain carries TRBV5-6 and TRBJ2-1; TRBD2 aligns across 13 bases. This CDR3 region has 15 residues. V was clipped by 4 bases and J by 7 bases; unmatched bases: 5. Germline V gene lookup returns CDR1 SGHDT and CDR2 YYEEEE. CDR3 residues: CASSPTSGRWNEQFF. The CDR3 bases are TGTGCCAGCAGCCCGACTAGCGGGAGGTGGAATGAGCAGTTCTTC.

This chain links TRBV7-2 with TRBJ2-5; TRBD2 agrees at 14 bases. The CDR3 sequence is 16 residues long. Germline V gives CDR1 SGHTA, CDR2 FQGNSA. Trimming cost V 7 bases and J 3 bases; bases outside gene matches: 7. The CDR3 DNA is TGTGCCAGCACCAAGACTAGCGGGGGGGTTGAAGAGACCCAGTACTTC. The encoded protein is CASTKTSGGVEETQYF.

The rearrangement uses TRBV28 and TRBJ2-1; D is undetermined. Germline-derived CDR1 and CDR2 are MDHEN and SYDVKM. The V end was cut by 3 bases, the J end by 5 bases, with 5 bases between. The CDR3 length is 12 residues. The CDR3 DNA reads TGTGCCAGCAGTTTTCTCCACAATGAGCAGTTCTTC. Amino acids: CASSFLHNEQFF.

With regard to this clonotype: Compared with germline, one end of the junction differs, possibly owing to a read error. The chain joins TRBV11-3 to TRBJ2-3; a possible D gene is TRBD2 (6 bases). There are 16 residues in the CDR3. Germline V lookup: CDR1 SGHNT, CDR2 YENEEA. In DNA, the CDR3 is TGTGCCAGGAGCTTAGGTACGGGGGAGAACACAGATACGCAGTATTTT. This codes for CARSLGTGENTDTQYF.

This chain connects TRBV6-2 or TRBV6-3 to TRBJ1-2, with unresolved D. Trimming left V 2 bases short and J 6 bases short, with 16 bases between. Germline V gives CDR1 MNHEY, CDR2 SVGEGT. The CDR3 length is 15 residues. CDR3 amino acids: CASSYVWATEDGYTF. For the CDR3, the DNA is TGTGCCAGCAGTTACGTGTGGGCCACGGAGGATGGCTACACCTTC.

This clonotype was detected once. V gene TRBV12-3 or TRBV12-4 combines with J gene TRBJ2-2; 9 bases map to TRBD2. With 3 bases clipped from V and 5 bases from J, the junction kept 4 bases outside the gene matches. This CDR3 is 15 amino acids long. CDR3 sequence reads: CASSFRGGATGELFF. The CDR3, as DNA: TGTGCCAGCAGTTTTCGCGGGGGGGCTACCGGGGAGCTGTTTTTT.

The chain uses TRBV7-2 and TRBJ2-3; 8 positions match TRBD2. This CDR3 contains 15 residues. J was trimmed by 3 bases and V by 6 bases; bases with no gene match: 8. From germline, CDR1 is SGHTA and CDR2 FQGNSA. The chain's CDR3 is CASSPRGGRTDTQYF. CDR3 sequence (DNA): TGTGCCAGCAGTCCACGGGGGGGCCGTACAGATACGCAGTATTTT. Using reference TRBV7-2 and TRBJ2-3 for the parts outside the CDR3, the full variable domain is GAGVSQSPSNKVTEKGKDVELRCDPISGHTALYWYRQSLGQGLEFLIYFQGNSAPDKSGLPSDRFSAERTGGSVSTLTIQRTQQEDSAVYLCASSPRGGRTDTQYFGPGTRLTVL.

The chain recombines TRBV7-8 with TRBJ1-4; D gene ambiguous. This CDR3 contains 13 residues. Per the germline V gene, CDR1 is SGHVS and CDR2 is FQNEAQ. Trimming stripped 5 bases from V and 8 bases from J, with 12 bases between. DNA of the CDR3: TGTGCCAGCAGCCTCGGGTCTATGGAAAAACTGTTTTTT. Encoded protein: CASSLGSMEKLFF.

The chain carries TRBV2 and TRBJ2-3; weak D call: TRBD2 (5 bases). The germline V gene encodes CDR1 SNHLY and CDR2 FYNNEI. V lost 10 bases and J 4 bases, leaving 18 bases between the germline ends. The CDR3 spans 14 residues. The DNA for the CDR3 is TGTGCCATCCCAGCGGATGGGAGAGCAGATACGCAGTATTTT. Amino acid sequence: CAIPADGRADTQYF.

This clonotype turned up a few times. The genes are TRBV5-4 and TRBJ2-5; weak D call: TRBD2 (5 bases). CDR3 size: 16 residues. V gave up 6 bases and J gave up 5 bases, with 23 bases separating them. Germline V lookup: CDR1 SGHNT, CDR2 YYREEE (reference sequence). The CDR3 coding sequence is TGTGCCAGCACCCAGAGGGCTGGCGGCAGCAGGGAGACCCAGTACTTC. This translates into CASTQRAGGSRETQYF.

The V and J genes are TRBV28 and TRBJ1-5, with unresolved D. Germline V gives CDR1 MDHEN, CDR2 SYDVKM. This CDR3 region has 14 residues. The germline V and J ends were trimmed by 3 bases and 1 base, with 7 bases remaining between them. CDR3 coding DNA: TGTGCCAGCAGTTTCGATCGCAGCAATCAGCCCCAGCATTTT. As protein: CASSFDRSNQPQHF. The whole variable domain, filled in from reference TRBV28 and TRBJ1-5, reads DVKVTQSSRYLVKRTGEKVFLECVQDMDHENMFWYRQDPGLGLRLIYFSYDVKMKEKGDIPEGYSVSREKKERFSLILESASTNQTSMYLCASSFDRSNQPQHFGDGTRLSIL.

This clonotype was counted only a few times. The rearrangement links TRBV7-2 to TRBJ2-3; 11 bases agree with TRBD2. Trimming at V came to 2 bases and at J to 0 bases, leaving 7 bases not matched to a gene. This CDR3 has 18 residues. Germline V gene lookup returns CDR1 SGHTA and CDR2 FQGNSA. The CDR3 DNA is TGTGCCAGCAGCTTAATTGCTAGCGGGGGGTATAGCACAGATACGCAGTATTTT. Translated, it gives CASSLIASGGYSTDTQYF.

The table lists this clonotype with a count of one. The V gene is TRBV5-6, the J gene TRBJ2-7, with TRBD1 identical over 7 bases. Germline assignment: CDR1 SGHDT and CDR2 YYEEEE. V was pared by 4 bases and J by 3 bases, with 7 bases of the junction left unmatched. The CDR3 contains 14 residues. The CDR3 reads CASSRPGQNYEQYF. CDR3 bases: TGTGCCAGCAGCCGACCGGGACAGAACTACGAGCAGTACTTC.

The chain joins TRBV20-1 to TRBJ1-2; TRBD1 matches at 9 bases. This CDR3 spans 15 amino acids. Per the germline V gene, CDR1 is DFQATT and CDR2 is SNEGSKA (reference sequence). After removal of 6 bases from V and 0 bases from J, the junction contained 8 bases not matched to a gene. The CDR3: CSAPDRGTANYGYTF. CDR3 bases: TGCAGTGCGCCCGACAGGGGGACCGCTAACTATGGCTACACCTTC.

The CDR3 protein is CASRGQGAVGQPQHF. CDR3 nucleotides: TGTGCCAGCAGGGGACAGGGGGCTGTGGGTCAGCCCCAGCATTTT. The V gene is TRBV27, the J gene TRBJ1-5, with 12 nucleotides matching TRBD1. V shed 6 bases and J 6 bases; nucleotides not matched to a gene: 6. Germline V lookup: CDR1 MNHEY, CDR2 SMNVEV (reference sequence). This CDR3 has 15 residues.

The V and J genes are TRBV7-2 and TRBJ2-5, with 8 bases that match TRBD2. Trimming at V came to 1 base and at J to 1 base, leaving 5 bases not matched to a gene. Germline loops: CDR1 SGHTA, CDR2 FQGNSA. The CDR3 is 16 residues long. The CDR3 DNA reads as TGTGCCAGCAGCTTAGGAGCGGGAGCAGGCCAAGAGACCCAGTACTTC. Encoded protein: CASSLGAGAGQETQYF.

This clonotype was observed once. The chain carries TRBV28 and TRBJ2-7, with D uncertain. The CDR3 extends over 14 amino acids. Per the germline V gene, CDR1 is MDHEN and CDR2 is SYDVKM. The V end was cut by 7 bases, the J end by 0 bases, with 13 bases between. The CDR3 protein is CASTDPIGSYEQYF. Here the CDR3 DNA reads TGTGCCAGCACCGACCCGATAGGCTCCTACGAGCAGTACTTC.